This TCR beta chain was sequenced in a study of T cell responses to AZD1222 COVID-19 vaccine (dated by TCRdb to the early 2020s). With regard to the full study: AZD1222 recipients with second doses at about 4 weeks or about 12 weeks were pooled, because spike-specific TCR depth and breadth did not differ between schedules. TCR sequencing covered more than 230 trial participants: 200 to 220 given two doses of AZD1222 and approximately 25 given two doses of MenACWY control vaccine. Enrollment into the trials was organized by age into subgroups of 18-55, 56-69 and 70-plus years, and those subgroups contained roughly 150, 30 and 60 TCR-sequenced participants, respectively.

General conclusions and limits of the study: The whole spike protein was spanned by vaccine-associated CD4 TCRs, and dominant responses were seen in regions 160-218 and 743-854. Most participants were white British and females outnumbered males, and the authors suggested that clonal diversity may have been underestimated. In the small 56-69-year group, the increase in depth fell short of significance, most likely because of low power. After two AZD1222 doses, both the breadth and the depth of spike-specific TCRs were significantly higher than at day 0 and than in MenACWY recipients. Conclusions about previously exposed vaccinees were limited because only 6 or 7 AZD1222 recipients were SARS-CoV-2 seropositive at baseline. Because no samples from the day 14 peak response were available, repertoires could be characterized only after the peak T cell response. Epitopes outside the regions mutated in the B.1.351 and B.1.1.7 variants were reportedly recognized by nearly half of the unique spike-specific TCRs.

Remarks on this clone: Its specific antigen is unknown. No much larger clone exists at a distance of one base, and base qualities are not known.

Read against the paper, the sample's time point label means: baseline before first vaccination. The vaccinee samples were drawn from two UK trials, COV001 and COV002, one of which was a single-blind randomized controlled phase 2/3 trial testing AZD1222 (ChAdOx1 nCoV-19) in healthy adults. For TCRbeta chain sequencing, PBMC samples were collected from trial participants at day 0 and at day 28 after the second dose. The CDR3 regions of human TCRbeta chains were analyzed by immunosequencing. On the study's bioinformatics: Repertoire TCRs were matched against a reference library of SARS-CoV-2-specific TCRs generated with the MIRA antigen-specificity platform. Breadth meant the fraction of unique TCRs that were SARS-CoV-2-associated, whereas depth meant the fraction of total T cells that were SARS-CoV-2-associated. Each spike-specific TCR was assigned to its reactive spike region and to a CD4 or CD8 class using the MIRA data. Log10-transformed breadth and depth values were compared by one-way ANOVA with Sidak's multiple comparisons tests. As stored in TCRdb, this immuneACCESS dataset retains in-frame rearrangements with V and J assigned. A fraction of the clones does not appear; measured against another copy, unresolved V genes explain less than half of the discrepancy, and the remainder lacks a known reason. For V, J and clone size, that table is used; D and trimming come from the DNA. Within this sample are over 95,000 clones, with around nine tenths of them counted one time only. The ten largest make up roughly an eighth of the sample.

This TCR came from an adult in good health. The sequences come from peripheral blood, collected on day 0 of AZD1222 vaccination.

The CDR3 is CASSATGPGPQHF. The sequenced DNA is TGTGCCAGCAGCGCGACAGGGCCCGGGCCCCAGCATTTT. This receptor chain uses TRBV2 and TRBJ1-5, and 7 junctional nucleotides match TRBD1. The CDR3, from cysteine to phenylalanine, totals 13 residues. The sequence is cut down to CDR3 DNA, 39 bases in frame from base 1. The germline V gene yields SNHLY for CDR1 and FYNNEI for CDR2. V is cut back by 6 bases and J by 9 bases, with 8 bases in the junction unmatched.